Each of the 14 T cell receptor beta chains below was sequenced from the same sample in a study of PD-1 blockade in classical Hodgkin lymphoma. Every one of the patients relapsed after autologous stem cell transplantation (brentuximab vedotin exposure was variable). TCRdb's table, derived via immunoSEQ multiplex PCR, lists solely in-frame clones and lacks some. The data hold over 90,000 clones, with roughly 89% observed a single time. Sequenced material: peripheral blood mononuclear cells (PBMCs), taken before the second cycle of nivolumab. These TCRs come from a human donor with classical Hodgkin lymphoma.

This chain connects TRBV7-9 to TRBJ2-7; D call uncertain. Germline V gives CDR1 SEHNR, CDR2 FQNEAQ (reference sequence). The length of the CDR3 is 13 residues. Trimming removed 5 bases at V and 0 bases at J, with 8 bases between. In DNA, the CDR3 is TGTGCCAGCAGCGACACCCCCTCCTACGAGCAGTACTTC. Protein product: CASSDTPSYEQYF. Drawing the rest from reference TRBV7-9 and TRBJ2-7, the complete variable domain is DTGVSQNPRHKITKRGQNVTFRCDPISEHNRLYWYRQTLGQGPEFLTYFQNEAQLEKSRLLSDRFSAERPKGSFSTLEIQRTEQGDSAMYLCASSDTPSYEQYFGPGTRLTVT.

The chain is built from TRBV7-9 and TRBJ2-7, with 9 bases aligning to TRBD1. This CDR3 region has 17 residues. CDR1 SEHNR and CDR2 FQNEAQ come from the germline V gene (reference sequence). V trimming: 5 bases; J trimming: 0 bases; junction bases outside the gene matches: 11. CDR3 DNA sequence: TGTGCCAGCAGCCCCCCCACCGGGACAGGGAGCTCCTACGAGCAGTACTTC. It codes for CASSPPTGTGSSYEQYF.

The CDR3 nucleotides read TGTGCCAGCAACCCCCGCCGACAGGGAAAATCCACAGATACGCAGTATTTT. Encoded protein: CASNPRRQGKSTDTQYF. The rearrangement uses TRBV28 and TRBJ2-3, with 7 bases aligning to TRBD1. This CDR3 has 17 amino acids. V dropped 7 bases and J dropped 2; count of bases not matched to a gene: 15. Germline V gives CDR1 MDHEN, CDR2 SYDVKM.

The V call is TRBV5-1, the J call TRBJ2-7; D ambiguous. This CDR3 contains 15 residues. CDR1 is SGHRS, CDR2 YFSETQ, per germline. The germline V and J ends were trimmed by 0 bases and 6 bases, with 16 bases remaining between them. Here the CDR3 reads CASSLEPAPSPEQYF. The CDR3 nucleotides read TGCGCCAGCAGCTTGGAGCCAGCACCCTCTCCCGAGCAGTACTTC. Together with reference TRBV5-1 and TRBJ2-7, the CDR3 gives the full variable domain: KAGVTQTPRYLIKTRGQQVTLSCSPISGHRSVSWYQQTPGQGLQFLFEYFSETQRNKGNFPGRFSGRQFSNSRSEMNVSTLELGDSALYLCASSLEPAPSPEQYFGPGTRLTVT.

This chain connects TRBV7-9 to TRBJ2-7; 7 nucleotides match TRBD1. V shed 3 bases and J 2 bases; nucleotides not matched to a gene: 7. Germline CDR1 and CDR2: SEHNR and FQNEAQ (reference sequence). This CDR3 has 15 amino acids. The CDR3 bases are TGTGCCAGCAGCTTCGGGACAGCCCCAACCTACGAGCAGTACTTC. As protein: CASSFGTAPTYEQYF.

The chain has TRBV28 and TRBJ1-5, with D possibly TRBD1 on 6 matching bases. Germline V CDR1 and CDR2: MDHEN, SYDVKM. The CDR3 has 13 residues. V gave up 6 bases and J gave up 5 bases, with 11 bases separating them. The CDR3 DNA follows: TGTGCCAGCAGGCAGGGGTGGTATCAGCCCCAGCATTTT. This codes for CASRQGWYQPQHF.

The chain is built from TRBV28 and TRBJ2-7; the match to TRBD2 covers 12 bases. V was pared by 4 bases and J by 3 bases, with 4 bases of the junction left unmatched. Germline V CDR1 and CDR2: MDHEN, SYDVKM. The CDR3 loop spans 15 amino acids. The CDR3 loop is CASSWTSGISYEQYF. For the CDR3, the DNA is TGTGCCAGCAGTTGGACTAGCGGGATAAGCTACGAGCAGTACTTC.

This clone has just a few counts. J is TRBJ2-7 and V is TRBV5-5; D perhaps matches TRBD2 (6 bases). Trimming removed 5 bases from V and 5 bases from J, with 14 bases in between. Germline V gives CDR1 SGHKS, CDR2 YYEKEE (reference sequence). CDR3 size: 13 residues. The CDR3 DNA is TGTGCCAGCAGAGTACCGGGGGTCCACGAGCAGTACTTC. It codes for CASRVPGVHEQYF.

The chain carries TRBV27 and TRBJ1-1, with no clear D. Germline V gene lookup returns CDR1 MNHEY and CDR2 SMNVEV (reference sequence). CDR3 size: 14 residues. Trimming shortened V by 7 bases and J by 4 bases, and 16 bases separated the two germline ends. As DNA, the CDR3 is TGTGCCAGCACCTTGGGGAGTCCGGGCACTGAAGCTTTCTTT. As protein: CASTLGSPGTEAFF.

The rearrangement links TRBV2 to TRBJ2-2; 9 bases are a match to TRBD1. The germline V gene encodes CDR1 SNHLY and CDR2 FYNNEI. CDR3 length: 15 amino acids. Losses at the gene ends were 7 bases for V and 3 bases for J; bases not matched to a gene: 6. As DNA, the CDR3 is TGTGCCAGCAAACAGGGGGCGCCGGACACCGGGGAGCTGTTTTTT. It is translated as CASKQGAPDTGELFF. The complete variable domain, with remaining parts taken from reference TRBV2 and TRBJ2-2, reads EPEVTQTPSHQVTQMGQEVILRCVPISNHLYFYWYRQILGQKVEFLVSFYNNEISEKSEIFDDQFSVERPDGSNFTLKIRSTKLEDSAMYFCASKQGAPDTGELFFGEGSRLTVL.

This chain links TRBV28 with TRBJ1-2, with TRBD1 as a possible D gene (5 bases). Germline CDR1 reads MDHEN; CDR2 reads SYDVKM. The germline V and J ends were trimmed by 7 bases and 4 bases, with 10 bases remaining between them. This CDR3 contains 12 residues. The CDR3 is CASNRQPYGYTF. The CDR3 bases are TGTGCCAGCAACCGACAGCCCTATGGCTACACCTTC.

The V gene is TRBV10-3, the J gene TRBJ1-6, with D unclear. From germline, CDR1 is ENHRY and CDR2 SYGVKD. Trimming pared 5 bases from V and 4 bases from J, leaving 15 bases between. The CDR3 runs to 16 residues. CDR3 region: CAISLGGQSYNSPLHF. In nucleotides, the CDR3 is TGTGCCATCAGTCTCGGCGGGCAGTCTTATAATTCACCCCTCCACTTT.

This rearrangement joins TRBV28 to TRBJ2-2; 8 nucleotides match TRBD2. This CDR3 is built from 19 residues. Germline values: CDR1 MDHEN, CDR2 SYDVKM. Trimming cost V 6 bases and J 0 bases; bases outside gene matches: 15. CDR3 coding DNA: TGTGCCAGCAGCCCAGCACCGGGGGGGGATTTCCCGAACACCGGGGAGCTGTTTTTT. Translation: CASSPAPGGDFPNTGELFF.

This chain connects TRBV29-1 to TRBJ2-3; D uncertain. V was cut by 6 bases and J by 5 bases, with 6 bases left in between. CDR1 SQVTM and CDR2 ANQGSEA come from the germline V gene. CDR3 length equals 10 residues. DNA for the CDR3: TGCAGCGTACTACTAGATACGCAGTATTTT. Translated, it gives CSVLLDTQYF.